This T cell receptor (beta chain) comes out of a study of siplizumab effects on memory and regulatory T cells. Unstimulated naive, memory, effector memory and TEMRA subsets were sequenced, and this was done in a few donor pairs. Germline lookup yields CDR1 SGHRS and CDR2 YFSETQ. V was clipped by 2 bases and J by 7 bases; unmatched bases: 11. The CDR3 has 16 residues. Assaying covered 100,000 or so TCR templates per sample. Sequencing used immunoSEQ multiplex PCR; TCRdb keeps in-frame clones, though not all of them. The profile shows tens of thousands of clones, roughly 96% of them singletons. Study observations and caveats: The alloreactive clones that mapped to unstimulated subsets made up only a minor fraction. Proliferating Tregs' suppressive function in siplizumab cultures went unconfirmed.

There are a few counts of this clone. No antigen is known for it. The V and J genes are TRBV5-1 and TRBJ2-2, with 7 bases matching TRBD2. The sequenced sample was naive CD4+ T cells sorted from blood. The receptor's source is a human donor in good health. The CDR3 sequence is CASSFSGPGRGGELFF. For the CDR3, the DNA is TGCGCCAGCAGCTTTAGCGGGCCAGGGCGAGGCGGGGAGCTGTTTTTT.